This T cell receptor beta chain stems from a study of blood T cell repertoires in COVID-19. About the research overall: Sites in the United States, Italy and Spain provided acute and convalescent COVID-19 samples. T cells, B-cell-depleted T cells, or PBMCs supplied cDNA or gDNA.

Authors' data handling: Counts of nucleated cells, estimated from reference gene primer amplification, were obtained. Some clones are missing from TCRdb's copy, which holds only in-frame ones; the method was immunoSEQ multiplex PCR. That table supplies the V and J calls and clone size; D and trimming were determined from the DNA. This repertoire shows approximately 360,000 clones, around 87% found once; its top ten account for around 7%. The CDR3 has 13 amino acids. V dropped 0 bases and J dropped 2 bases, with 5 bases sitting between them. Germline values: CDR1 MGHRA, CDR2 YSYEKL. The rearrangement joins TRBV4-1 to TRBJ2-7, with D unresolved. The clonotype was recovered from a man younger than 35 with active or convalescent COVID-19. The material sequenced was peripheral blood. CDR3 DNA sequence: TGCGCCAGCAGCCAAGAGGGCCCCTACGAGCAGTACTTC. It is translated as CASSQEGPYEQYF.